One and the same sample provided the 5 T cell receptor beta chains below, sequenced in a study of blood T cell repertoires in COVID-19. TCRdb keeps only in-frame clones here, not all; method: immunoSEQ multiplex PCR. Of about 390,000 clones detected, around 87% appear once; the ten largest clones hold roughly 2.1%. Sequenced: peripheral blood. All receptors derive from a woman in her fifties or sixties with COVID-19, enrolled during active disease.

The CDR3 protein is CASSPQGWKGEQYF. CDR3 nucleotides: TGTGCCAGTAGTCCGCAGGGGTGGAAAGGCGAGCAGTACTTC. The gene calls are TRBV19 and TRBJ2-7, with D perhaps TRBD1 (6 bases). CDR1 is LNHDA, CDR2 SQIVND, per germline (reference sequence). This CDR3 has 14 amino acids. V was trimmed by 5 bases and J by 6 bases, leaving 17 bases between them.

The J gene is TRBJ1-6, the V gene TRBV5-4, with TRBD1 identical over 7 bases. The trim removed 4 bases at V and 8 bases at J, leaving 6 bases unmatched. CDR3 length: 14 amino acids. Germline CDR1 SGHNT, CDR2 YYREEE (reference sequence). The CDR3 spells CASSERQGYSPLHF. The CDR3, as DNA: TGTGCCAGCAGCGAACGACAGGGTTATTCACCCCTCCACTTT. Filled out from reference TRBV5-4 and TRBJ1-6, the complete variable domain reads ETGVTQSPTHLIKTRGQQVTLRCSSQSGHNTVSWYQQALGQGPQFIFQYYREEENGRGNFPPRFSGLQFPNYSSELNVNALELDDSALYLCASSERQGYSPLHFGNGTRLTVT.

The genes are TRBV7-2 and TRBJ2-3; TRBD1 might be the D (7 bases). Germline V gene lookup returns CDR1 SGHTA and CDR2 FQGNSA. This CDR3 is built from 18 residues. Trimming stripped 2 bases from V and 5 bases from J, with 23 bases between. Here the CDR3 DNA reads TGTGCCAGCAGCTTACGGCCGGGAGCAGGGGGTGGGCAAGATACGCAGTATTTT. Amino acids: CASSLRPGAGGGQDTQYF.

This clone was counted a few times. DNA for the CDR3: TGTGCCAGCAGCTTAACGTTCCATAGCGGGCCTTACAATGAGCAGTTCTTC. Amino acids: CASSLTFHSGPYNEQFF. This chain joins TRBV7-3 and TRBJ2-1; 7 bases map to TRBD2. With V trimmed by 0 bases and J by 4 bases, 9 bases remained unmatched. Germline V gene lookup returns CDR1 SGHTA and CDR2 FQGTGA. This CDR3 has 17 amino acids.

The chain carries TRBV3-1 (or the pseudogene TRBV3-2) and TRBJ1-5, with D hard to call. The V gene lost 0 bases and the J gene lost 7 bases, with 7 bases spanning the gap. Germline-derived CDR1 and CDR2 are LGHDT and YNNKEL (reference sequence). The CDR3 has 13 amino acids. The CDR3 region has the DNA TGTGCCAGCAGCCAAGATCACAAACAGCCCCAGCATTTT. This codes for CASSQDHKQPQHF.